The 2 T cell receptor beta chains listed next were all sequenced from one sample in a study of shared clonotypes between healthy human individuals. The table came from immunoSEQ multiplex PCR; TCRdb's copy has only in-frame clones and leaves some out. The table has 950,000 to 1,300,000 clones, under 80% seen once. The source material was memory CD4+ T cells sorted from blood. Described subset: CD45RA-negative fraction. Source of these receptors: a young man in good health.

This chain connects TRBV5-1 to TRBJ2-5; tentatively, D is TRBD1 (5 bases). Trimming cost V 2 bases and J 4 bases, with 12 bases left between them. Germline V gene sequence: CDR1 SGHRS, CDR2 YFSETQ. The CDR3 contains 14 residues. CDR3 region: CASSLGQNRETQYF. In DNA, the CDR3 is TGCGCCAGCAGCTTAGGACAAAACCGAGAGACCCAGTACTTC.

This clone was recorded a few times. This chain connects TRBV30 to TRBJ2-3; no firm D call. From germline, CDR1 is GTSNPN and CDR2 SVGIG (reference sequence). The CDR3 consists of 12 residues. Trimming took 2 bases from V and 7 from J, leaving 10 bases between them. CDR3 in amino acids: CAWSWMGNTQYF. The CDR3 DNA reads TGTGCCTGGAGTTGGATGGGAAATACGCAGTATTTT.